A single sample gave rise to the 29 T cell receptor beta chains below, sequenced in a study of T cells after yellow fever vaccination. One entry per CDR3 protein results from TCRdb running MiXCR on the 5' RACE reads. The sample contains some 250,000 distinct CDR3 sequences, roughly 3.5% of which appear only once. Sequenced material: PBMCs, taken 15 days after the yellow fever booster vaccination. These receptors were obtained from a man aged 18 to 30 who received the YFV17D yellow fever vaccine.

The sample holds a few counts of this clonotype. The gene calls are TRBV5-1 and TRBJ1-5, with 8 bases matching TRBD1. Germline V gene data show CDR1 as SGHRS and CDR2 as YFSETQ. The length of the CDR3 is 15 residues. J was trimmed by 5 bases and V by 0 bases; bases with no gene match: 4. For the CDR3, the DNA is TGCGCCAGCAGCTTGGGGACAGGGAAACATCAGCCCCAGCATTTT. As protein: CASSLGTGKHQPQHF. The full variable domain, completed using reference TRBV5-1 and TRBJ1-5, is KAGVTQTPRYLIKTRGQQVTLSCSPISGHRSVSWYQQTPGQGLQFLFEYFSETQRNKGNFPGRFSGRQFSNSRSEMNVSTLELGDSALYLCASSLGTGKHQPQHFGDGTRLSIL.

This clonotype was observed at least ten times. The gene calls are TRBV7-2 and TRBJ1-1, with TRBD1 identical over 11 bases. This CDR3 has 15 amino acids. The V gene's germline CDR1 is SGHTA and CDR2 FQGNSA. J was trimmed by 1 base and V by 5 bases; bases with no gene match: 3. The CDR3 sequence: CASSPDRGPNTEAFF. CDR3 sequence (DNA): TGTGCCAGCAGCCCGGACAGGGGGCCGAACACTGAAGCTTTCTTT.

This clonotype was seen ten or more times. The CDR3 region is CASTEVLGNTEAFF. In nucleotides, the CDR3 is TGTGCCAGCACCGAAGTCTTAGGGAACACTGAAGCTTTCTTT. The rearrangement joins TRBV6-2 or TRBV6-3 to TRBJ1-1; D is unresolved. Germline values: CDR1 MNHEY, CDR2 SVGEGT. The CDR3 spans 14 residues. Trimming removed 7 bases at V and 1 base at J, with 13 bases between.

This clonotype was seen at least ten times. In DNA form, the CDR3 reads TGTGCCAGCATCGCGACAGGGAACACCGGGGAGCTGTTTTTT. Translated: CASIATGNTGELFF. The chain has TRBV6-5 and TRBJ2-2, with D possibly TRBD1 on 6 matching bases. The germline V gene has CDR1 MNHEY and CDR2 SVGAGI. The CDR3 has 14 residues. V lost 7 bases and J lost 1, with 10 bases in between.

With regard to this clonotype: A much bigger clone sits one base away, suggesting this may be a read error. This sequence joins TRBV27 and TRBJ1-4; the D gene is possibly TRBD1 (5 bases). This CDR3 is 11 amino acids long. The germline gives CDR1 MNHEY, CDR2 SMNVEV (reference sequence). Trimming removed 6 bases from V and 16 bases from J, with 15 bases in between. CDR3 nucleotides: TGTGCCAGCAGCCCCGGGGGGGAACCGTTTTTT. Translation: CASSPGGEPFF.

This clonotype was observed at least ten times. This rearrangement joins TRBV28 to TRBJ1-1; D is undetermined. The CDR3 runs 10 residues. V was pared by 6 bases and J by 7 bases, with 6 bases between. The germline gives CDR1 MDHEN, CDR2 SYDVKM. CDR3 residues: CASRRIEAFF. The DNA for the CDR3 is TGTGCCAGCAGGCGAATTGAAGCTTTCTTT.

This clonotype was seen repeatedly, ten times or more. The CDR3 spells CASSQLRQYNEQFF. DNA of the CDR3: TGCGCCAGCAGCCAATTACGACAGTACAATGAGCAGTTCTTC. The rearrangement links TRBV4-1 to TRBJ2-1; the D gene is possibly TRBD1 (5 bases). V was shortened by 2 bases and J by 4 bases, with 9 bases between the two germline ends. Germline V lookup: CDR1 MGHRA, CDR2 YSYEKL. This CDR3 contains 14 residues.

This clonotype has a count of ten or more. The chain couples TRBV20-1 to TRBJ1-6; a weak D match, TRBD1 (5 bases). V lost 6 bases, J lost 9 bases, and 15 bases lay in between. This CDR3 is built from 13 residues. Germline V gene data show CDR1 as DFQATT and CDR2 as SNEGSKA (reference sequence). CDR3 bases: TGCAGTGCCAGATGGGGGATTAGTTCACCCCTCCACTTT. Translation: CSARWGISSPLHF.

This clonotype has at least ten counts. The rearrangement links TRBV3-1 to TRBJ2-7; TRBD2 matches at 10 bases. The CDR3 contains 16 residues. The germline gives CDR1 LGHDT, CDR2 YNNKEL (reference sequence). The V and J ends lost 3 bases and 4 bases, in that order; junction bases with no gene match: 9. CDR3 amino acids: CASSHPLAGAEYEQYF. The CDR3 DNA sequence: TGTGCCAGCAGCCACCCTCTAGCGGGGGCAGAGTACGAGCAGTACTTC.

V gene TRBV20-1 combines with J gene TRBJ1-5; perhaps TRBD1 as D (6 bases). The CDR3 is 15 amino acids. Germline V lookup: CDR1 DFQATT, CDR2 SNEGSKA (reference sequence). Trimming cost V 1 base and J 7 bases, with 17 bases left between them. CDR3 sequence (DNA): TGCAGTGCTAGAGCCCCCACAGGGCTTGGGCAGCCCCAGCATTTT. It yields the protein CSARAPTGLGQPQHF.

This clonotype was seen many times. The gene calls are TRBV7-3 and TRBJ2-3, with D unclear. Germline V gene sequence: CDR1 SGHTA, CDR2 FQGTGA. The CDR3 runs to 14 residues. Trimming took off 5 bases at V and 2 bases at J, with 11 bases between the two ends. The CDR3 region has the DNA TGTGCCAGCAGCCAACGGCTTCCCACAGATACGCAGTATTTT. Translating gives CASSQRLPTDTQYF.

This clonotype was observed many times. CDR3 coding DNA: TGTGCCAGTACACCGTGGGCTTCCCAAGAGACCCAGTACTTC. Amino acid sequence: CASTPWASQETQYF. This chain uses TRBV7-2 with TRBJ2-5; D not certain. Germline V lookup: CDR1 SGHTA, CDR2 FQGNSA. This CDR3 spans 14 amino acids. Trimming took off 9 bases at V and 1 base at J, with 15 bases between the two ends.

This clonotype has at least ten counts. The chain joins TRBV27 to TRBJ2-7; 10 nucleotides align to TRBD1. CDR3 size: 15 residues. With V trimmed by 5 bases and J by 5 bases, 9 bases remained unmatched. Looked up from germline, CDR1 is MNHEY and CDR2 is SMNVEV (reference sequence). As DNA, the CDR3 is TGTGCCAGCAGTACCAAGACAGGGGGCTCGAACGAGCAGTACTTC. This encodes CASSTKTGGSNEQYF.

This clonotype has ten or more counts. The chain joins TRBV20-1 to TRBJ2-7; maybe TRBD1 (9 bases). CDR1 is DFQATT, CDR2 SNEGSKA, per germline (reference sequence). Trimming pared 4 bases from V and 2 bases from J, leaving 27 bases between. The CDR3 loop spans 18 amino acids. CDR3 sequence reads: CSAIYRGPYGLAPYEQYV. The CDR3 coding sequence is TGCAGTGCTATCTACAGGGGGCCCTATGGACTAGCCCCCTACGAGCAGTACGTC.

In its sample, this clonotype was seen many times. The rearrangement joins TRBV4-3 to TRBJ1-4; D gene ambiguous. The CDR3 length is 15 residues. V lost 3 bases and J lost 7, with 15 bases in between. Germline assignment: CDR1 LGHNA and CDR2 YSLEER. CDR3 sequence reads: CASSHSESGSEKLFF. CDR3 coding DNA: TGCGCCAGCAGCCACTCGGAGTCGGGGAGTGAAAAACTGTTTTTT.

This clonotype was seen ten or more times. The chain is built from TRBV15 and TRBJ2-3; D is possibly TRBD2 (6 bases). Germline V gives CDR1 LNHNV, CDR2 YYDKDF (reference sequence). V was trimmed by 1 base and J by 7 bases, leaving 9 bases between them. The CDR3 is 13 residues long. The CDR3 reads CATSRGGVYTQYF. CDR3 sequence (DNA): TGTGCCACCAGCAGAGGCGGGGTCTATACGCAGTATTTT.

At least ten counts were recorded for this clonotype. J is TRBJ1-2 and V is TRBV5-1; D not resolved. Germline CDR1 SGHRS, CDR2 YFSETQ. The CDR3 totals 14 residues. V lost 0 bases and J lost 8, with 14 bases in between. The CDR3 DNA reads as TGCGCCAGCAGCTTGGATAGTCCTCGCGGCGGCTACACCTTC. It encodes CASSLDSPRGGYTF.

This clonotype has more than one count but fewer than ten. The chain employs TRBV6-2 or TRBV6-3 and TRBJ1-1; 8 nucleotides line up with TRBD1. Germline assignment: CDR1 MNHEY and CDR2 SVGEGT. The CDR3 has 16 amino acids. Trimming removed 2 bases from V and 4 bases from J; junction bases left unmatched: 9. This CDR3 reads CASSYDLTGEATEAFF. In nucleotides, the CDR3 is TGTGCCAGCAGTTACGACCTGACAGGGGAGGCCACTGAAGCTTTCTTT.

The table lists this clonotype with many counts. The chain's CDR3 is CASSYAGATFTDTQYF. In DNA form, the CDR3 reads TGTGCCAGCAGTTACGCTGGAGCGACTTTTACAGATACGCAGTATTTT. This chain joins TRBV6-5 and TRBJ2-3; D is ambiguous. Germline assignment: CDR1 MNHEY and CDR2 SVGAGI. Trimming took 2 bases from V and 3 from J, leaving 15 bases between them. There are 16 residues in the CDR3.

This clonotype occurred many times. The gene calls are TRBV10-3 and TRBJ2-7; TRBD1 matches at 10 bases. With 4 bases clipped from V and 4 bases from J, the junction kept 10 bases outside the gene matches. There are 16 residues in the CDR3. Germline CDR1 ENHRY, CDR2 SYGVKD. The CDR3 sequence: CAISGAPGQGIYEQYF. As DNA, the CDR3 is TGTGCCATCAGTGGCGCCCCGGGACAGGGGATTTACGAGCAGTACTTC.

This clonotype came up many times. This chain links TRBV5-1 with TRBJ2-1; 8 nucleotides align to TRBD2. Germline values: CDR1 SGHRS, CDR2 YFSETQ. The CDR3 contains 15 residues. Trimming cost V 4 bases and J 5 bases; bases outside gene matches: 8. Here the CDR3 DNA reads TGCGCCAGCAGCACCTTTAGCGGGGCCCACAATGAGCAGTTCTTC. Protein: CASSTFSGAHNEQFF.

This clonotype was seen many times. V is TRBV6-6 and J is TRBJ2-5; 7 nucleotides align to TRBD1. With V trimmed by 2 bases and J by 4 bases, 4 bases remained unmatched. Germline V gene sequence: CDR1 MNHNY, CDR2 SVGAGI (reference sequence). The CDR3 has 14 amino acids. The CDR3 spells CASSYPTGRETQYF. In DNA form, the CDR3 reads TGTGCCAGCAGTTACCCGACAGGGAGAGAGACCCAGTACTTC.

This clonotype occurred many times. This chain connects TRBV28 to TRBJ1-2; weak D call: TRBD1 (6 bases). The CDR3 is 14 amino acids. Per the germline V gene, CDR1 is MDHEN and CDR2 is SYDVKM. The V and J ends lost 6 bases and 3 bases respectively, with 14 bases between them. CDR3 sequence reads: CASSTGGADYGYTF. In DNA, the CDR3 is TGTGCCAGCAGCACGGGGGGCGCGGACTATGGCTACACCTTC.

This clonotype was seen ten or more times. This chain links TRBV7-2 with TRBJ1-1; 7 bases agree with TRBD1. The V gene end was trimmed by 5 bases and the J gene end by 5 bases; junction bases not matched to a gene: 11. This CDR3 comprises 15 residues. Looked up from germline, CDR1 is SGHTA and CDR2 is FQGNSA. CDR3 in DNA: TGTGCCAGCAGCCCCCGCGGGGACAGTAGAACTGAAGCTTTCTTT. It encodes CASSPRGDSRTEAFF.

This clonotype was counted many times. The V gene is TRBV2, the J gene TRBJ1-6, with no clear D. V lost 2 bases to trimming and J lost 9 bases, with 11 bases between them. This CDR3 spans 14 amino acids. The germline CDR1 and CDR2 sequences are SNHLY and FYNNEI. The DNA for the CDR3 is TGTGCCAGCAGTGAAATTCGTTCGGGTTCACCCCTCCACTTT. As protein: CASSEIRSGSPLHF.

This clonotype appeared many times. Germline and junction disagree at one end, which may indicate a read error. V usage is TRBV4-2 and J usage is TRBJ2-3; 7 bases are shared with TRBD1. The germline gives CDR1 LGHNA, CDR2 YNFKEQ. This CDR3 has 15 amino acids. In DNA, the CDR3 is TGTGCCAGCAGCAAAGACAGGGAAGCGACAGATACGCAGTATTTT. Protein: CASSKDREATDTQYF.

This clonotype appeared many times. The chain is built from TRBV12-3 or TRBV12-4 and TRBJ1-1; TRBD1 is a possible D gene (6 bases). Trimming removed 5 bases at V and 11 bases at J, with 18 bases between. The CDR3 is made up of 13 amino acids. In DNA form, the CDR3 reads TGTGCCAGCAGTAGTGACAGGTTTGTTCGCGCTTTCTTT. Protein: CASSSDRFVRAFF.

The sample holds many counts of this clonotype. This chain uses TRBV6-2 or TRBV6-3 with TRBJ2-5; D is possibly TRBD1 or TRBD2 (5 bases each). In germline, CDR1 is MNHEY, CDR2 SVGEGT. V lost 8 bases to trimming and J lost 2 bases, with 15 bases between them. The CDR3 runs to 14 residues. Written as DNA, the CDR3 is TGTGCCAGCGTCACCGGTGGGGGTCAAGAGACCCAGTACTTC. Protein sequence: CASVTGGGQETQYF.

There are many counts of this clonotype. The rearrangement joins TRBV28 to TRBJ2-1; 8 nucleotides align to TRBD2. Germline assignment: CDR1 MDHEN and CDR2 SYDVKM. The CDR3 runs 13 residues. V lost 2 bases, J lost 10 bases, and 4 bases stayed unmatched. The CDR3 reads CASSLGTRGEQFF. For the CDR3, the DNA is TGTGCCAGCAGTTTAGGGACTAGGGGGGAGCAGTTCTTC.